Below are 23 T cell receptor beta chains sequenced from a single sample in a study of identical twins. TCRdb processed the 5' RACE reads anew with MiXCR; each CDR3 protein has one entry. This table has approximately 220,000 distinct CDR3 sequences, approximately 7.3% appearing once. These data also featured in a second study, about yellow fever vaccine responses in identical twins.

The specimen sequenced was CD8+ T cells sorted from blood. The receptors come from a woman between 18 and 30 years old in good health.

V and J are TRBV7-9 and TRBJ2-1, with 9 bases that match TRBD2. This CDR3 has 15 residues. Germline V lookup: CDR1 SEHNR, CDR2 FQNEAQ (reference sequence). The V and J ends lost 1 base and 8 bases, in that order; junction bases with no gene match: 6. The CDR3 DNA follows: TGTGCCAGCAGCTTAGTTTCTAGCGGGGAGGATGAGCAGTTCTTC. Protein product: CASSLVSSGEDEQFF.

This clonotype was detected a few times. The chain joins TRBV5-1 to TRBJ2-3; 7 bases are shared with TRBD1. The length of the CDR3 is 15 residues. CDR1 is SGHRS, CDR2 YFSETQ, per germline. Trimming at V came to 0 bases and at J to 1 base, leaving 2 bases not matched to a gene. DNA for the CDR3: TGCGCCAGCAGCTTGGAGACAGGGCGCACAGATACGCAGTATTTT. Translating it yields CASSLETGRTDTQYF.

The J gene is TRBJ1-1, the V gene TRBV15, with 11 positions matching TRBD1. Trimming removed 8 bases from V and 5 bases from J; junction bases left unmatched: 7. Germline values: CDR1 LNHNV, CDR2 YYDKDF (reference sequence). The CDR3 consists of 14 residues. The CDR3 DNA reads TGTGCCACCGCGGACAGGGGGCCGGGGACTGAAGCTTTCTTT. This encodes CATADRGPGTEAFF.

V and J are TRBV7-9 and TRBJ2-2; D may be TRBD1 (5 bases). The germline V gene encodes CDR1 SEHNR and CDR2 FQNEAQ (reference sequence). This CDR3 has 16 residues. Trimming took 2 bases from V and 6 from J, leaving 16 bases between them. The CDR3 DNA follows: TGTGCCAGCAGCTTACCCTCAGTTCTAGGGGCCGGGGAGCTGTTTTTT. This sequence encodes CASSLPSVLGAGELFF.

Many counts were recorded for this clonotype. J is TRBJ1-2 and V is TRBV12-3 or TRBV12-4; D remains unclear. This CDR3 is 16 amino acids long. V lost 0 bases, J lost 1 base, and 12 bases lay in between. The CDR3 loop reads CASSLARDIFNYGYTF. CDR3 bases: TGTGCCAGCAGTTTAGCGAGGGATATATTTAACTATGGCTACACCTTC.

This clonotype was counted many times. The V call is TRBV9, the J call TRBJ2-1, with TRBD2 identical over 7 bases. This CDR3 has 15 amino acids. The V segment lost 4 bases and the J segment 0 bases; nucleotides outside the gene matches: 4. Germline V gene data show CDR1 as SGDLS and CDR2 as YYNGEE. Written as DNA, the CDR3 is TGTGCCAGCAGCTTGGGGGGGACCTCCTACAATGAGCAGTTCTTC. It translates to CASSLGGTSYNEQFF.

This clonotype has just a few counts. V is TRBV6-1 and J is TRBJ2-2; D is perhaps TRBD2 (5 bases). Germline loops: CDR1 MNHNS, CDR2 SASEGT. Trimming removed 3 bases from V and 4 bases from J, with 15 bases in between. The CDR3 loop spans 16 amino acids. The CDR3 DNA is TGTGCCAGCAGTGAGACTATCCAACGGGGCACCGGGGAGCTGTTTTTT. Encoded protein: CASSETIQRGTGELFF.

This clonotype was found a few times. V is TRBV27 and J is TRBJ2-2; TRBD2 agrees at 9 bases. This CDR3 is built from 15 residues. V was clipped by 6 bases and J by 3 bases; unmatched bases: 5. CDR1 MNHEY and CDR2 SMNVEV come from the germline V gene (reference sequence). CDR3 in DNA: TGTGCCAGCAGACTAGCGGGTGCATACACCGGGGAGCTGTTTTTT. Its translation is CASRLAGAYTGELFF.

This clonotype was counted between two and nine times. The chain has TRBV6-4 and TRBJ2-1; 8 bases agree with TRBD2. Losses at the gene ends were 6 bases for V and 2 bases for J; bases not matched to a gene: 9. The CDR3 covers 16 residues. CDR1 and CDR2 from the germline V gene are MRHNA and SNTAGT. CDR3: CASSPRLALPYNEQFF. Here the CDR3 DNA reads TGTGCCAGCAGCCCTAGACTAGCGTTACCCTACAATGAGCAGTTCTTC.

The chain employs TRBV15 and TRBJ2-1; 8 bases match TRBD1. Trimming cost V 3 bases and J 3 bases; bases outside gene matches: 4. Per germline, CDR1 LNHNV and CDR2 YYDKDF (reference sequence). This CDR3 spans 15 amino acids. The chain's CDR3 is CATSRDRADYNEQFF. The DNA for the CDR3 is TGTGCCACCAGCAGGGACAGGGCGGACTACAATGAGCAGTTCTTC.

The J gene is TRBJ2-5, the V gene TRBV27, with TRBD2 identical over 7 bases. The CDR3 spans 14 residues. Unmatched junction bases numbered 4, after V lost 1 base and J lost 5 bases. From germline, CDR1 is MNHEY and CDR2 SMNVEV (reference sequence). The CDR3 nucleotides read TGTGCCAGCAGTTTATTGGCGGGAGACGAGACCCAGTACTTC. Amino acids: CASSLLAGDETQYF.

This clonotype was seen many times. The chain joins TRBV6-2 or TRBV6-3 to TRBJ2-7, with a tentative D call TRBD1 (6 bases). The V end was cut by 8 bases, the J end by 0 bases, with 14 bases between. Germline CDR1 MNHEY, CDR2 SVGEGT. The CDR3 is 14 amino acids. CDR3 loop: CASGLQGNSYEQYF. The CDR3 DNA reads as TGTGCCAGCGGTTTACAGGGCAACTCCTACGAGCAGTACTTC.

V gene TRBV6-1 combines with J gene TRBJ1-1, with D maybe TRBD1 (5 bases). Trimming removed 3 bases at V and 3 bases at J, with 11 bases between. The CDR3 is made up of 14 amino acids. Germline CDR1 reads MNHNS; CDR2 reads SASEGT. CDR3 sequence reads: CASSDLGLYTEAFF. The CDR3 DNA follows: TGTGCCAGCAGTGATCTGGGGCTCTACACTGAAGCTTTCTTT.

The chain uses TRBV19 and TRBJ2-1, with D perhaps being TRBD1 or TRBD2 (6 bases each). Germline V gene data show CDR1 as LNHDA and CDR2 as SQIVND (reference sequence). This CDR3 comprises 18 residues. V was pared by 3 bases and J by 5 bases, with 23 bases between. The CDR3 DNA follows: TGTGCCAGTAGTATGACCCAGGGGCCCGCGGGATTTAACAATGAGCAGTTCTTC. Translated, it gives CASSMTQGPAGFNNEQFF.

This clonotype was seen a few times. The chain recombines TRBV6-1 with TRBJ2-7; 8 bases map to TRBD1. The CDR3 consists of 14 residues. The germline gives CDR1 MNHNS, CDR2 SASEGT. V trimming: 6 bases; J trimming: 3 bases; junction bases outside the gene matches: 7. CDR3 region: CASRTGVTSYEQYV. DNA for the CDR3: TGTGCCAGCAGGACAGGGGTGACAAGCTACGAGCAGTACGTC.

There are many counts of this clonotype. The V call is TRBV15, the J call TRBJ2-1; 9 bases fit TRBD1. The junction had 15 bases not matched to a gene; V was cut back by 8 bases and J by 7 bases. This CDR3 is built from 16 residues. CDR1 LNHNV and CDR2 YYDKDF come from the germline V gene (reference sequence). The CDR3: CATWNRGLLSGNEQFF. In DNA form, the CDR3 reads TGTGCCACCTGGAACAGGGGGCTCCTTTCGGGGAATGAGCAGTTCTTC.

The table lists this clonotype with a few counts. The chain has TRBV13 and TRBJ2-7; 9 positions agree with TRBD2. V trimming: 1 base; J trimming: 2 bases; junction bases outside the gene matches: 3. CDR3 size: 15 residues. Per germline, CDR1 PRHDT and CDR2 FYEKMQ (reference sequence). The CDR3 protein is CASSLDGLATYEQYF. CDR3 sequence (DNA): TGTGCCAGCAGCTTAGATGGACTAGCGACCTACGAGCAGTACTTC.

This clonotype has only a few counts. V is TRBV12-3 or TRBV12-4 and J is TRBJ2-1; TRBD2 is a possible D gene (5 bases). V lost 4 bases, J lost 6 bases, and 10 bases lay in between. The CDR3 is made up of 13 amino acids. The CDR3 loop reads CASSWAGVNEQFF. As DNA, the CDR3 is TGTGCCAGCAGTTGGGCGGGCGTCAATGAGCAGTTCTTC.

In this sample, this clonotype turned up many times. J is TRBJ1-6 and V is TRBV4-2, with D tentatively TRBD1 (6 bases). CDR3 length: 16 residues. Trimming shortened V by 0 bases and J by 9 bases, and 15 bases separated the two germline ends. Germline CDR1 is LGHNA and CDR2 is YNFKEQ. CDR3 bases: TGTGCCAGCAGCCAAGATGGGGGGGCGGGGAGTTCACCCCTCCACTTT. It encodes CASSQDGGAGSSPLHF.

The chain uses TRBV7-8 and TRBJ1-5; a possible D gene is TRBD1 (5 bases). Deletions cut 1 base from V and 2 bases from J, with 9 bases between. Germline V CDR1 and CDR2: SGHVS, FQNEAQ. The CDR3 is made up of 15 amino acids. DNA of the CDR3: TGTGCCAGCAGCTTAGGCAGGGCCCGCAATCAGCCCCAGCATTTT. Encoded protein: CASSLGRARNQPQHF.

This clonotype was seen a handful of times. The chain employs TRBV5-6 and TRBJ2-1; 12 bases map to TRBD2. J was trimmed by 12 bases and V by 3 bases; bases with no gene match: 10. CDR1 is SGHDT, CDR2 YYEEEE, per germline. This CDR3 region has 15 residues. Here the CDR3 DNA reads TGTGCCAGCAGCTCCAGGACTAGCGGGGAGAGGGTGCAGTTCTTC. Residues: CASSSRTSGERVQFF. The full variable domain, in which reference TRBV5-6 and TRBJ2-1 provide the parts outside the CDR3, is DAGVTQSPTHLIKTRGQQVTLRCSPKSGHDTVSWYQQALGQGPQFIFQYYEEEERQRGNFPDRFSGHQFPNYSSELNVNALLLGDSALYLCASSSRTSGERVQFFGPGTRLTVL.

This clonotype appeared a few times. The rearrangement uses TRBV7-6 and TRBJ2-4, with TRBD1 matching over 9 bases. The CDR3 is 14 amino acids. Germline-derived CDR1 and CDR2 are SGHVS and FNYEAQ. V was pared by 5 bases and J by 4 bases, with 3 bases of the junction left unmatched. CDR3 region: CASSVGQGKNIQYF. CDR3 DNA sequence: TGTGCCAGCAGCGTGGGACAGGGAAAAAACATTCAGTACTTC.

This clonotype was recorded a few times. V and J are TRBV12-3 or TRBV12-4 and TRBJ2-1, with 13 bases that match TRBD2. CDR3 size: 14 residues. Trimming cost V 7 bases and J 10 bases; bases outside gene matches: 7. CDR3 loop: CASTPGLAGPEQFF. Here the CDR3 DNA reads TGTGCCAGCACCCCGGGACTAGCGGGACCCGAGCAGTTCTTC.